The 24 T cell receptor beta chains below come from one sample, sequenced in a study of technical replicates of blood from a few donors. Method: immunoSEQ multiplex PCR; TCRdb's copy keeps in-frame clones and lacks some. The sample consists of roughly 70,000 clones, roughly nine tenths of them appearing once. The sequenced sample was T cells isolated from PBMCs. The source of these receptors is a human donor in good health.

Here the CDR3 DNA reads TGTGCCAGCATGGGCCGAACGAGCTCCTACGAGCAGTACTTC. It translates to CASMGRTSSYEQYF. The chain joins TRBV6-1 to TRBJ2-7; D is ambiguous. The CDR3 length is 14 residues. CDR1 is MNHNS, CDR2 SASEGT, per germline. Trimming took 7 bases from V and 0 from J, leaving 13 bases between them.

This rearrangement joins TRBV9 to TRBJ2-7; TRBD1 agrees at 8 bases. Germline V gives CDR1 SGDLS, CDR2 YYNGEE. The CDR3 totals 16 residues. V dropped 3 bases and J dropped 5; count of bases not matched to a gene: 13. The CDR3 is CASSAHTGTGTDEQYF. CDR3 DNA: TGTGCCAGCAGCGCCCACACTGGGACAGGAACCGACGAGCAGTACTTC.

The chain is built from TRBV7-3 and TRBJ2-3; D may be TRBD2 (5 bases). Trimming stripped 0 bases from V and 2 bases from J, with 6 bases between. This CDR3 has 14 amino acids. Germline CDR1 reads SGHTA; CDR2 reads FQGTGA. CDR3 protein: CASSLTAVTDTQYF. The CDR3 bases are TGTGCCAGCAGCTTAACAGCGGTCACAGATACGCAGTATTTT.

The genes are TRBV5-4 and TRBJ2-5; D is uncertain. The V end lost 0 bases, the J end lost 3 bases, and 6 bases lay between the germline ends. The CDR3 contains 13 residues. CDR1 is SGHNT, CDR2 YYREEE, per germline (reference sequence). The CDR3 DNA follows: TGTGCCAGCAGCTTGGACGAGGAAGAGACCCAGTACTTC. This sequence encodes CASSLDEEETQYF.

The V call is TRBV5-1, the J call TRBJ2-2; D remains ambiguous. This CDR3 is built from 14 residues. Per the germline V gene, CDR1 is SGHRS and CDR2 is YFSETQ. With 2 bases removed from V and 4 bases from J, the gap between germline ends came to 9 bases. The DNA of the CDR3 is TGCGCCAGCAGCTTTATTATTAGCACCGGGGAGCTGTTTTTT. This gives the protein CASSFIISTGELFF.

CDR3 sequence (DNA): TGTGCCTGGAGGCGTCCGGGACAGGGGGGAGGCAATCAGCCCCAGCATTTT. Translating gives CAWRRPGQGGGNQPQHF. The chain recombines TRBV30 with TRBJ1-5; 11 nucleotides line up with TRBD1. V lost 3 bases and J lost 2; bases outside the gene matches: 9. Germline V gene lookup returns CDR1 GTSNPN and CDR2 SVGIG (reference sequence). The CDR3 covers 17 residues.

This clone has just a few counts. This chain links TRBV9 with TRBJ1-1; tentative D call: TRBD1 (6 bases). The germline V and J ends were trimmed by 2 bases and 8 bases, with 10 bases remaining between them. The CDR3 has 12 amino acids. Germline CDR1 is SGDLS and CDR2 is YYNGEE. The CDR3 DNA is TGTGCCAGCAGCGTCGGGGGGCTCGAAGCTTTCTTT. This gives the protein CASSVGGLEAFF.

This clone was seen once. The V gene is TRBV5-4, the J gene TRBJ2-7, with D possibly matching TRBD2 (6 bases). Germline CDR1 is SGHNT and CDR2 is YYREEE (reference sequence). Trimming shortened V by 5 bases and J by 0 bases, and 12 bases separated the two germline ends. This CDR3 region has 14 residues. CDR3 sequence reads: CASRPSDNSYEQYF. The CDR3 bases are TGTGCCAGCAGACCTAGCGACAACTCCTACGAGCAGTACTTC.

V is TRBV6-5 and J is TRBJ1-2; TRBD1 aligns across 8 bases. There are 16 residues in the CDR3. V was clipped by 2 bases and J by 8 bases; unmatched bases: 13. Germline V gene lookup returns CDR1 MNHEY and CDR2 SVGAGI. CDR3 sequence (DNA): TGTGCCAGCAGTTACATAGGAGGCAGGGGGCCAGGAGGCTACACCTTC. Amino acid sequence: CASSYIGGRGPGGYTF.

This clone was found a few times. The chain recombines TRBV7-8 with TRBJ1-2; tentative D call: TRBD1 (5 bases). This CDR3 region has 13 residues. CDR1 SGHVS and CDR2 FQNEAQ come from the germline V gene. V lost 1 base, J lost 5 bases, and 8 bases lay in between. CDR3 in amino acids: CASSLGTLYGYTF. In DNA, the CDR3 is TGTGCCAGCAGCTTAGGGACACTTTATGGCTACACCTTC.

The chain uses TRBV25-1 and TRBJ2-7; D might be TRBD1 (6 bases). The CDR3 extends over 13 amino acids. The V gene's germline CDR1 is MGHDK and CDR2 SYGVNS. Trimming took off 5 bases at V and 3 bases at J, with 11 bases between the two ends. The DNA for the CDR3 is TGTGCCAGCAGTCGGCAGGGGATCTACGAGCAGTACTTC. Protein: CASSRQGIYEQYF.

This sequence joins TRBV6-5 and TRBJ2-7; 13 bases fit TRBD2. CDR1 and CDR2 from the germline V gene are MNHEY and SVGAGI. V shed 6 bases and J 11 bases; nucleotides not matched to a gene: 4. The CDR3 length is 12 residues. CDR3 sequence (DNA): TGTGCCAGCAGACAAACTAGCGGGAGGGAGTACTTC. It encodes CASRQTSGREYF.

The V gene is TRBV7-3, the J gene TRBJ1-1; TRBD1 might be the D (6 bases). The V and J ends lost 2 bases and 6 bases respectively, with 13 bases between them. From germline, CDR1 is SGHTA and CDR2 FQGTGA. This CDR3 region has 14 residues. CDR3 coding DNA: TGTGCCAGCAGCTTAGCAGGGGCAGTGGCTGAAGCTTTCTTT. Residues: CASSLAGAVAEAFF.

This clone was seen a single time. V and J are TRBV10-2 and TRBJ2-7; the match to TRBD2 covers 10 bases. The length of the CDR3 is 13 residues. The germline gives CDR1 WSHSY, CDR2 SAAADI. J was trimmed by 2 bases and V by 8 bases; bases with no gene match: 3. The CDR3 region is CASSAGGPYEQYF. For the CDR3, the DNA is TGCGCCAGCTCAGCGGGAGGGCCCTACGAGCAGTACTTC.

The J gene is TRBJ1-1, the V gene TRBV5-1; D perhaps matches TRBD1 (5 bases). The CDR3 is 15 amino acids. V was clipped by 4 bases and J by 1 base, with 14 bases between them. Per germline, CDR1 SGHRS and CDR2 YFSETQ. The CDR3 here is CASSNPGHSNTEAFF. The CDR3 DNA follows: TGCGCCAGCAGCAACCCCGGACACTCGAACACTGAAGCTTTCTTT.

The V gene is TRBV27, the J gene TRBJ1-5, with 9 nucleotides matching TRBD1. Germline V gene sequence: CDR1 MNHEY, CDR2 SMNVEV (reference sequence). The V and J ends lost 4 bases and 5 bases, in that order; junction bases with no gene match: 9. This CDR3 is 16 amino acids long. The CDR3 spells CASSSQRTGAYQPQHF. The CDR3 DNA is TGTGCCAGCAGTTCACAAAGGACAGGGGCTTATCAGCCCCAGCATTTT.

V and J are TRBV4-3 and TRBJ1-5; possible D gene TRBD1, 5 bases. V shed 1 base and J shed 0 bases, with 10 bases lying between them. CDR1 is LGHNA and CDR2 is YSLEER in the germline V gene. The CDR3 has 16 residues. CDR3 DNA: TGCGCCAGCAGCCAAGGTGTCGGACATAGCAATCAGCCCCAGCATTTT. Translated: CASSQGVGHSNQPQHF.

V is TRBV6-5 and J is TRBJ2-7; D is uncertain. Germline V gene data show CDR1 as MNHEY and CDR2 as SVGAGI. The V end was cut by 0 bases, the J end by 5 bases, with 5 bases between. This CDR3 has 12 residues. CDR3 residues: CASSYSVNEQYF. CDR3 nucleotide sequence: TGTGCCAGCAGTTACTCCGTTAACGAGCAGTACTTC.

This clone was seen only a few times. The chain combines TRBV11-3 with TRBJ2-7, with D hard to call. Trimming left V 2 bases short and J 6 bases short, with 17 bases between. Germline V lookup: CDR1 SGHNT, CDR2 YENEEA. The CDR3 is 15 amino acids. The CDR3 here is CASSLNRLVLPEQYF. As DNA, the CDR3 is TGTGCCAGCAGCTTAAATCGCCTAGTTCTTCCCGAGCAGTACTTC.

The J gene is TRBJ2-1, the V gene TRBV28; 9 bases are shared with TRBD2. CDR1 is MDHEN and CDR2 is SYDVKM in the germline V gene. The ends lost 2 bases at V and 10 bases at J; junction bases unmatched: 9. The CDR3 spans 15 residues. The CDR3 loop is CASSLQLAGSLEQFF. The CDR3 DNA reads TGTGCCAGCAGTTTACAGCTAGCGGGGTCACTCGAGCAGTTCTTC. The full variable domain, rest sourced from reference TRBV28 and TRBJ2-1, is DVKVTQSSRYLVKRTGEKVFLECVQDMDHENMFWYRQDPGLGLRLIYFSYDVKMKEKGDIPEGYSVSREKKERFSLILESASTNQTSMYLCASSLQLAGSLEQFFGPGTRLTVL.

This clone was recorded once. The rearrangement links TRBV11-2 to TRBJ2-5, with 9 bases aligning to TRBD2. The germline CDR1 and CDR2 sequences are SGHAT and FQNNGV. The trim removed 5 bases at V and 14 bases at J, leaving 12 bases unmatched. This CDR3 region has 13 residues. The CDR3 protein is CASSQGLAGEVYF. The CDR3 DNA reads TGTGCCAGCAGCCAGGGACTAGCCGGGGAGGTCTACTTC.

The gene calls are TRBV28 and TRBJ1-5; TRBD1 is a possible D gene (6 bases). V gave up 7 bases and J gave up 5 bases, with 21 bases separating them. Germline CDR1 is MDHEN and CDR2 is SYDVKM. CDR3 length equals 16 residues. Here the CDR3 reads CASTWGGTSYHQPQHF. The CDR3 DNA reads TGTGCCAGCACCTGGGGAGGGACATCTTATCATCAGCCCCAGCATTTT.

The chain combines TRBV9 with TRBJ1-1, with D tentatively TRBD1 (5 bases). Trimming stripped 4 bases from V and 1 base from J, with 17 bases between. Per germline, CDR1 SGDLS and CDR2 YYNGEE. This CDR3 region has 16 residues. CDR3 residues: CASSPGGVGANTEAFF. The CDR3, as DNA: TGTGCCAGCAGCCCGGGGGGGGTAGGGGCGAACACTGAAGCTTTCTTT.

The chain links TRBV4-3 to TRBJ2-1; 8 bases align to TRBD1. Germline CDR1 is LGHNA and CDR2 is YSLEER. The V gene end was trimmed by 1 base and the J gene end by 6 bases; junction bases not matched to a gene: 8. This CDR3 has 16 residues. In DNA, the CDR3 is TGCGCCAGCAGCCAAGTATCGACAGGGGTTACCAATGAGCAGTTCTTC. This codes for CASSQVSTGVTNEQFF.